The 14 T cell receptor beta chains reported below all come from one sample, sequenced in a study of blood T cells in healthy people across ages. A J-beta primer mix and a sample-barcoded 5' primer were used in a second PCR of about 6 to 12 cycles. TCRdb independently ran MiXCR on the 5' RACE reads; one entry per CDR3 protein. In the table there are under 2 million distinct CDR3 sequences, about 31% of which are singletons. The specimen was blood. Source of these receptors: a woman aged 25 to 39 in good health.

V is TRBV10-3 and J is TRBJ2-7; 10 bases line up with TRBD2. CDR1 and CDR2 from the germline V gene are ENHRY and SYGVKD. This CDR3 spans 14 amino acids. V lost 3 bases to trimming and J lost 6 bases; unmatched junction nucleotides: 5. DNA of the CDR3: TGTGCCATCAGTGAAAGGCTAGCGGGGGTCGAGCAGTACTTC. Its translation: CAISERLAGVEQYF.

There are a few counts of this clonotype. The CDR3 loop reads CASSPEREGYEQYF. The CDR3 DNA reads as TGCGCCAGCAGCCCCGAGCGGGAGGGCTACGAGCAGTACTTC. This chain connects TRBV4-1 to TRBJ2-7; 10 nucleotides line up with TRBD2. The CDR3 runs 14 residues. Germline assignment: CDR1 MGHRA and CDR2 YSYEKL. Trimming cost V 4 bases and J 3 bases; bases outside gene matches: 3.

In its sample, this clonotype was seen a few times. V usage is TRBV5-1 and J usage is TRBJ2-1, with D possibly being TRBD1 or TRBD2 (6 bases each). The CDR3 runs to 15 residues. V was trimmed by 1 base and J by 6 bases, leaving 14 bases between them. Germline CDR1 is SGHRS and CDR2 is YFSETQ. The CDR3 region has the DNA TGCGCCAGCAGCTTGTCCGGGGGCTTGACCAATGAGCAGTTCTTC. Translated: CASSLSGGLTNEQFF.

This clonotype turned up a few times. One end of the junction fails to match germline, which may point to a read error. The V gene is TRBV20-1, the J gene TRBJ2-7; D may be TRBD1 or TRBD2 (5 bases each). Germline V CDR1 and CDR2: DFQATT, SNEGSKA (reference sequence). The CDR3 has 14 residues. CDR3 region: CSARGGWGSHEQYF. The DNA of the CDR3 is TGCAGTGCTAGAGGAGGGTGGGGCTCCCACGAGCAGTACTTC.

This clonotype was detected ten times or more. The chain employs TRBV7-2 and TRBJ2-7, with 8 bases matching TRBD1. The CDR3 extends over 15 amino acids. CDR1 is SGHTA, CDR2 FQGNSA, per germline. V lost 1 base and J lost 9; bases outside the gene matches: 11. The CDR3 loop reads CASSLEGQGSNVQYF. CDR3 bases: TGTGCCAGCAGCTTAGAAGGACAGGGAAGTAATGTGCAGTACTTC.

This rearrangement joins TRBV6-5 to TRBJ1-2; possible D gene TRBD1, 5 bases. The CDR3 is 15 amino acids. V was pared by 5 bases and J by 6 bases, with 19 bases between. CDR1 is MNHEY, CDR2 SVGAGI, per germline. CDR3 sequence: CASSTAYKGNDGYTF. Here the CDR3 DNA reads TGTGCCAGCAGTACCGCGTACAAGGGGAACGATGGCTACACCTTC.

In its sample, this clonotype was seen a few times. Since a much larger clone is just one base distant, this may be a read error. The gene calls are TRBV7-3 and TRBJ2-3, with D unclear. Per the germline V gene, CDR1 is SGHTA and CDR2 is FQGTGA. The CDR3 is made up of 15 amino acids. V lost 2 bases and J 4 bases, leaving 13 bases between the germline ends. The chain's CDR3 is CASSLVPTHPDTQYF. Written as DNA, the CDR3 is TGTGCCAGCAGCTTAGTGCCGACCCACCCAGATACGCAGTATTTT.

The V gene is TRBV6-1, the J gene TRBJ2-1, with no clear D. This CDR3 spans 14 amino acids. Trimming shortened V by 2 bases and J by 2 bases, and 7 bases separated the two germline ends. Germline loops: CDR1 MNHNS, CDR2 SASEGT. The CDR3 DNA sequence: TGTGCCAGCAGTGAAAATAGAGCCTACAATGAGCAGTTCTTC. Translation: CASSENRAYNEQFF.

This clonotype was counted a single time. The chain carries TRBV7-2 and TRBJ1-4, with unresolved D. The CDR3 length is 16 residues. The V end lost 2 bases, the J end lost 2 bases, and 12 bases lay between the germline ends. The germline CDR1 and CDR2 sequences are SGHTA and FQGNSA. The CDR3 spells CASSLRRAFTNEKLFF. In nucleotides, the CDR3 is TGTGCCAGCAGCTTAAGAAGGGCCTTCACTAATGAAAAACTGTTTTTT.

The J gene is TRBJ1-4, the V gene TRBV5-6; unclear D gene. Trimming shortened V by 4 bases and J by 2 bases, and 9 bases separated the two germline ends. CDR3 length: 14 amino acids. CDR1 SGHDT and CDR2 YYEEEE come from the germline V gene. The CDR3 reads CASSRWTTNEKLFF. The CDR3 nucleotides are TGTGCCAGCAGCCGTTGGACCACTAATGAAAAACTGTTTTTT.

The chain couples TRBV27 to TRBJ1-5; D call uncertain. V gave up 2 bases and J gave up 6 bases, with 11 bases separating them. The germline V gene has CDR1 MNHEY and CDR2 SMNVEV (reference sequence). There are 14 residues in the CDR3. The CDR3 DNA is TGTGCCAGCAGTTTAGCGGGTTGGGGTCAGCCCCAGCATTTT. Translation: CASSLAGWGQPQHF.

The CDR3 coding sequence is TGTGCCAGCAGCAAAGAGCCGACTAGCGGGGGTTATACGCAGTATTTT. Protein sequence: CASSKEPTSGGYTQYF. The V call is TRBV7-6, the J call TRBJ2-3; 12 positions agree with TRBD2. CDR3 length: 16 residues. The trim removed 5 bases at V and 7 bases at J, leaving 10 bases unmatched. Germline V gene data show CDR1 as SGHVS and CDR2 as FNYEAQ.

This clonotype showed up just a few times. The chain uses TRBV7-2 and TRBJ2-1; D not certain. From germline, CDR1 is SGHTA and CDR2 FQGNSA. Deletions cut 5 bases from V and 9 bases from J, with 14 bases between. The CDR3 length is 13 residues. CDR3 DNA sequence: TGTGCCAGCAGCACGGACCGCCTGGGTGAGCAGTTCTTC. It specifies CASSTDRLGEQFF.

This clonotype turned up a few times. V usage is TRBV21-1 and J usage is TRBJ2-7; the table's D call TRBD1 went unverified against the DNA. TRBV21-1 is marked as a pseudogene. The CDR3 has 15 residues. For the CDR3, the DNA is TGTGCCAGCAGCAAAGGACAGGTCCACTCCTACGAGCAGTACTTC. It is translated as CASSKGQVHSYEQYF.